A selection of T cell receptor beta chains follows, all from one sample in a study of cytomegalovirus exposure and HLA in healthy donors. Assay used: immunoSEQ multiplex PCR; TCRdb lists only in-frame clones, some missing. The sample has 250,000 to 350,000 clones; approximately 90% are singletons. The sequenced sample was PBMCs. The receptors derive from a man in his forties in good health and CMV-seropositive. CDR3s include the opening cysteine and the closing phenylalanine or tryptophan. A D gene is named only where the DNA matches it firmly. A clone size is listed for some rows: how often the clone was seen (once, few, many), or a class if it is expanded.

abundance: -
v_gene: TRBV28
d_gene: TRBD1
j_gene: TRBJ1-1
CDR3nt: TGTGCCAGCAGAGCTCCTTCGGAGGGACAGTGGGCTTTCTTT
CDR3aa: CASRAPSEGQWAFF

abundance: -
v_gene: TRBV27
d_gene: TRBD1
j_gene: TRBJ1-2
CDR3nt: TGTGCCAGCAGTCCGAAGCCCGGACAGGGGCCGATCTCTGCCTATGGCTACACCTTC
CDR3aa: CASSPKPGQGPISAYGYTF

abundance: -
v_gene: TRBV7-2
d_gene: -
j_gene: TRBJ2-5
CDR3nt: TGTGCCAGCAGCTTAGCGGCAGGCCCACAAGAGACCCAGTACTTC
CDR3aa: CASSLAAGPQETQYF

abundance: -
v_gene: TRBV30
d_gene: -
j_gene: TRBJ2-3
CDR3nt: TGTGCCTGGAGTGTACTTGGCACAGATACGCAGTATTTT
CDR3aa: CAWSVLGTDTQYF

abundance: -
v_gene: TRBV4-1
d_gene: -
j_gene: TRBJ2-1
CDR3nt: TGCGCCAGCAGCCAAGCGGGAAGCTCCTACAATGAGCAGTTCTTC
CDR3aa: CASSQAGSSYNEQFF

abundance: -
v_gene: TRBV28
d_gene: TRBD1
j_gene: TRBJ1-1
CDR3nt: TGTGCCAGCAGGGATCCGGGACAGGGCACTGAAGCTTTCTTT
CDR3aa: CASRDPGQGTEAFF

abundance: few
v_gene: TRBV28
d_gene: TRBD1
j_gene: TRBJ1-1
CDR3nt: TGTGCCAGCAGTTTACAGGGCGACAGGGCTGAAGCTTTCTTT
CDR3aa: CASSLQGDRAEAFF

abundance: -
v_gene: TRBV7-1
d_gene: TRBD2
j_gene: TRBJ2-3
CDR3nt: TGTGCCAGCAGCTCTCGAGTCCCCTATCCCTCAACGGCGGGAGGGCCATTCGAGGCAGATACGCAGTATTTT
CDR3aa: CASSSRVPYPSTAGGPFEADTQYF

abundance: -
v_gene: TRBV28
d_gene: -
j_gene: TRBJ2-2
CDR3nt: TGTGCCAGCAGAGGACACCCCGTGAACACCGGGGAGCTGTTTTTT
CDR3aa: CASRGHPVNTGELFF

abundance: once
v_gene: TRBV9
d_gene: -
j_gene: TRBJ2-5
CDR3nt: TGTGCCAGCAGCGAAGTACCACAGGAGTACCAAGAGACCCAGTACTTC
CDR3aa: CASSEVPQEYQETQYF

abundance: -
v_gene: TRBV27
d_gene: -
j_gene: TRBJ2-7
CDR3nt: TGTGCCAGCAGTTCACGGCAGGGATTTTTCTACGAGCAGTACTTC
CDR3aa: CASSSRQGFFYEQYF

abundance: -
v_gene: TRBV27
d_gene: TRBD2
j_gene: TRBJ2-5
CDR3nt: TGTGCCAGCAGTCGGACTAGCGGGGTCCAAGAGACCCAGTACTTC
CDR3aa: CASSRTSGVQETQYF

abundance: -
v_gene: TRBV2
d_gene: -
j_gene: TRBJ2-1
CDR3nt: TGTGCCAGCAGTGGCTCCGGGAGGGGGCGTTACAATGAGCAGTTCTTC
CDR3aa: CASSGSGRGRYNEQFF

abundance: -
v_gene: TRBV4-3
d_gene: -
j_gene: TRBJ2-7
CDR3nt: TGCGCCAGCAGCCAAGATCGCCTATACTACGAGCAGTACTTC
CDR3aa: CASSQDRLYYEQYF

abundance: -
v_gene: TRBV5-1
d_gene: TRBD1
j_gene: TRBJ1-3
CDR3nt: TGCGCCAGCAGCTTGGGGCCCACAGGGGCCGGAAACACCATATATTTT
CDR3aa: CASSLGPTGAGNTIYF

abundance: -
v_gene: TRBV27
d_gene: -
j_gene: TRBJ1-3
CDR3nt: TGTGCCAGCAGTTTACAGGGCTCTGGAAACACCATATATTTT
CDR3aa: CASSLQGSGNTIYF

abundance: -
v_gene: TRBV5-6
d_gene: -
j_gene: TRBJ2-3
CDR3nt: TGTGCCAGCAGCTTCTTACTAGCTCCCACAGATACGCAGTATTTT
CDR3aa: CASSFLLAPTDTQYF

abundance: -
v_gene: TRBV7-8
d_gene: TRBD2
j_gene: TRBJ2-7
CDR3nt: TGTGCCAGCAGCGTACGGGAGGGAGGCTACGAGCAGTACTTC
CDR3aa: CASSVREGGYEQYF

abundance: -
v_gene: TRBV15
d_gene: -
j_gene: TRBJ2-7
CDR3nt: TGTGCCACCCGGGACGCGGGGTCGTACGAGCAGTACTTC
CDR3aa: CATRDAGSYEQYF

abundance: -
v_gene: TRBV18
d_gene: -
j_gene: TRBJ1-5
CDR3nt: TGTGCCAGCTCATCAAGCCAGGATCAGCCCCAGCATTTT
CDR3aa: CASSSSQDQPQHF

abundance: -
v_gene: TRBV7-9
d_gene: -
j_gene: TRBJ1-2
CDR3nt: TGTGCCAGCAGCTTAGCGGTCGGGAGCCACACCTTC
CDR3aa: CASSLAVGSHTF

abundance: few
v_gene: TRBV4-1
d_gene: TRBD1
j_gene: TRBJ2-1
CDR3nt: TGCGCCAGCAGCGTAGCACCGGGACAGCACTACAATGAGCAGTTCTTC
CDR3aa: CASSVAPGQHYNEQFF

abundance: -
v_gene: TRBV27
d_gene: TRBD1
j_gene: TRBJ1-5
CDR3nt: TGTGCCAGCAGGCCGTCAGGGGGCCGGCAGCCCCAGCATTTT
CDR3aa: CASRPSGGRQPQHF

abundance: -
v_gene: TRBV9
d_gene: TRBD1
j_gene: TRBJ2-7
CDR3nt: TGTGCCAGCAGCCCCGGGACAGGAGCCTACGAGCAGTACTTC
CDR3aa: CASSPGTGAYEQYF

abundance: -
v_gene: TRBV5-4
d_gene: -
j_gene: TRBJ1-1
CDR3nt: TGTGCCAGCAGCGATTCTCGGGCAGGGCTCGACACTGAAGCTTTCTTT
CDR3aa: CASSDSRAGLDTEAFF

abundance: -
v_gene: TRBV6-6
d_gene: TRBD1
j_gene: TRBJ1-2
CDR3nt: TGTGCCACCGACAGGGAGGAAGGCTACACCTTC
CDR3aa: CATDREEGYTF

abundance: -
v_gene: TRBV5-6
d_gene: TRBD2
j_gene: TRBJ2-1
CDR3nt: TGTGCCAGCAGCTTGCTAGGGACTAGCGGCGTAAGGTACAATGAGCAGTTCTTC
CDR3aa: CASSLLGTSGVRYNEQFF

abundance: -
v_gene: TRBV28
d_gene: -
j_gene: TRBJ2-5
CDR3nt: TGTGCCAGCAGTCCCTTATTTGAGACCCAGTACTTC
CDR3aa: CASSPLFETQYF

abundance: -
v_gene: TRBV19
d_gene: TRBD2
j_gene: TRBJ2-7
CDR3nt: TGTGCCAGTAGTACAAGCGGGAGGAGCCCCTCCTACGAGCAGTACTTC
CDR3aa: CASSTSGRSPSYEQYF

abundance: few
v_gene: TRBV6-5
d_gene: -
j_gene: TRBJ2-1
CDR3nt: TGTGCCAGCAGACGCAGGACAGTGTACAATGAGCAGTTCTTC
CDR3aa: CASRRRTVYNEQFF

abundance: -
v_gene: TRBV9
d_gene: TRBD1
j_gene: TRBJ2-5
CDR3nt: TGTGCCAGCAGCCAGACAGGGGGCGCTTCTCGGGAGACCCAGTACTTC
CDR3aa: CASSQTGGASRETQYF

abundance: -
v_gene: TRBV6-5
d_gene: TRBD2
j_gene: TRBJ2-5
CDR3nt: TGTGCCAGCAGGCGCGGGGGGGCGGGAGAGACCCAGTACTTC
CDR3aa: CASRRGGAGETQYF

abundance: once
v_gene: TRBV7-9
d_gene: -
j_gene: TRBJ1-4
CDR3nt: TGTGCCAGCAGCCCCTTAGCGTCCAGGGGAACTAATGAAAAACTGTTTTTT
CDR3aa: CASSPLASRGTNEKLFF

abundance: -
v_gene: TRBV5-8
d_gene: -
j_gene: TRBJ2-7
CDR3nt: TGTGCCAGCAGCTTGTCCCCAAATGCCTACGAGCAGTACTTC
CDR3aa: CASSLSPNAYEQYF

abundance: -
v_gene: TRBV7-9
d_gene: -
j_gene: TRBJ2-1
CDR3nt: TGTGCCAGCAGCCCAGAGGTCAGCCCTGAGCAGTTCTTC
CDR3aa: CASSPEVSPEQFF

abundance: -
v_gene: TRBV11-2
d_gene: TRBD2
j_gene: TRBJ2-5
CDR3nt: TGTGCCAGCAGCTTAGCGGGAGGGGTGGAGACCCAGTACTTC
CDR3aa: CASSLAGGVETQYF

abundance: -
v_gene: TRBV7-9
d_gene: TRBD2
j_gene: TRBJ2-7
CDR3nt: TGTGCCAGCAGCTTACCGACTAGCGGGAGTTCGTACGAGCAGTACTTC
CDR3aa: CASSLPTSGSSYEQYF

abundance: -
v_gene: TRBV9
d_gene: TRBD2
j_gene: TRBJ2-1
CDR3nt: TGTGCCAGCAGCGGCAATATAGCGGGAGGGTACAATGAGCAGTTCTTC
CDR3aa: CASSGNIAGGYNEQFF

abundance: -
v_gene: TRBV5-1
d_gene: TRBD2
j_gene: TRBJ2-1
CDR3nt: TGCGCCAGCAGGATAGCGGGAGATGAGCAGTTCTTC
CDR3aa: CASRIAGDEQFF

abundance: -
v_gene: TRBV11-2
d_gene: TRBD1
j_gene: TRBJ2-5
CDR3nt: TGTGCCAGCAGCTTAAACAGGGACAGCCAAGAGACCCAGTACTTC
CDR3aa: CASSLNRDSQETQYF

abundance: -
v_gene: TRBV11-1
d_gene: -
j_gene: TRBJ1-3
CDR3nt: TGTGCCAGCAGCTTACGGCGGAGCTCTGGAAACACCATATATTTT
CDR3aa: CASSLRRSSGNTIYF

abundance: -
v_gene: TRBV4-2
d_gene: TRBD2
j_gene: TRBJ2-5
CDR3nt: TGTGCCAGCAGCCAAGAGTTGGCGGGAGCGGAGACCCAGTACTTC
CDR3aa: CASSQELAGAETQYF

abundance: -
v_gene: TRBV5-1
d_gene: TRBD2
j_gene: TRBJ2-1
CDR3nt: TGCGCCAGCAGCGTGGGACTAGCGGGAGGTGTCAATGAGCAGTTCTTC
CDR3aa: CASSVGLAGGVNEQFF

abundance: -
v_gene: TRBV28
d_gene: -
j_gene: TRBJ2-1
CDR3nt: TGTGCCAGCAGTTTACCAGGGGGGTACAATGAGCAGTTCTTC
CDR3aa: CASSLPGGYNEQFF

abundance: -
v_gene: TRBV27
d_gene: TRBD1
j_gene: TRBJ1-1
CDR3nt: TGTGCCAGCAGTCCCCGGGACAGGAGATCTGAAGCTTTCTTT
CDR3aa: CASSPRDRRSEAFF

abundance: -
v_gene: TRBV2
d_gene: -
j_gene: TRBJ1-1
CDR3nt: TGTGCCAGCAGTGGGCTCTTGAACACTGAAGCTTTCTTT
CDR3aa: CASSGLLNTEAFF